This T cell receptor (beta chain) was captured by sequencing in a study of T cell changes during pregnancy in multiple sclerosis. CDR1 and CDR2 (germline): MNHEY, SMNVEV (reference sequence). With 2 bases clipped from V and 4 bases from J, the junction kept 2 bases outside the gene matches. The CDR3 consists of 14 residues. TCRdb's table, derived via immunoSEQ multiplex PCR, lists solely in-frame clones and lacks some. The sample lists around 95,000 clones; 85% to 95% were seen once. This clonotype originated in a female donor in good health, enrolled as a control in a pregnancy study. V gene TRBV27 combines with J gene TRBJ1-5; TRBD1 agrees at 7 bases. The starting material was peripheral blood, obtained after pregnancy. CDR3 sequence: CASSLRQGNQPQHF. CDR3 sequence (DNA): TGTGCCAGCAGTTTAAGACAGGGAAATCAGCCCCAGCATTTT.